This T cell receptor beta chain was documented in a study of T cells after yellow fever vaccination. Overall study results and limits: From the bulk population, abundant clonotypes could contaminate and appear within FACS-sorted repertoires. Subsequent to the booster, the majority of primary-vaccination clones reappeared (around 96% CD4, more than 70% CD8).

With respect to this clonotype: Its antigen remains unknown.

Making TCR cDNA involved 5'RACE template switching, which added UMIs and a universal primer site. Each CDR3 protein gets one entry after TCRdb re-called the 5' RACE reads with MiXCR. There are under 300,000 distinct CDR3 sequences in the sample; less than 9% occur only once, and 0.85% lies in the top ten. There are 16 residues in the CDR3. Per the germline V gene, CDR1 is SGHVS and CDR2 is FQNEAQ. Trimming took off 3 bases at V and 3 bases at J, with 18 bases between the two ends. The starting material was CD4+ T cells sorted from PBMCs, obtained 15 days after the yellow fever booster vaccination. The clonotype comes from a young man who received the YFV17D yellow fever vaccine. The chain carries TRBV7-8 and TRBJ2-7; D perhaps matches TRBD1 (5 bases). CDR3 region: CASSFRAGFEYYEQYF. The DNA of the CDR3 is TGTGCCAGCAGCTTCCGGGCAGGGTTTGAATACTACGAGCAGTACTTC.